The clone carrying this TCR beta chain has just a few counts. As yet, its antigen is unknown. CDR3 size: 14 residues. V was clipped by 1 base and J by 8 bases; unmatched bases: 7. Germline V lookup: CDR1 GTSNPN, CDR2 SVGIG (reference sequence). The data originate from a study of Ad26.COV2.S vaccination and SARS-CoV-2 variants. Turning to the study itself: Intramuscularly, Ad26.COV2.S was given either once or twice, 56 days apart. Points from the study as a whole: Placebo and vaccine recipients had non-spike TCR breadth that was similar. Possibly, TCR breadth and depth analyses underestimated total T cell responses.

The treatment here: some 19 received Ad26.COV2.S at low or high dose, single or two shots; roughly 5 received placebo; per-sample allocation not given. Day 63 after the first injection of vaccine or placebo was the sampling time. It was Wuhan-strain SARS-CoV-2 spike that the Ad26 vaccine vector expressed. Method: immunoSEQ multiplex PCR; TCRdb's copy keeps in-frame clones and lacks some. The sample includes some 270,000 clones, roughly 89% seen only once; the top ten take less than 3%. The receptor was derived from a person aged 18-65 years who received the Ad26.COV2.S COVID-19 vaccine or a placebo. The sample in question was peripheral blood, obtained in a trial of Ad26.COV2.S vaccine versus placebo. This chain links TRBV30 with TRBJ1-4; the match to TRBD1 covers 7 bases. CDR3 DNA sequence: TGTGCCTGGAGTGCCGACAGGGAGTTGGAAAAACTGTTTTTT. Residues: CAWSADRELEKLFF.